The 9 T cell receptor beta chains below come from one sample, sequenced in a study of blood T cell repertoires in COVID-19. Only in-frame clones appear in the TCRdb table, and some are missing; sequencing was by immunoSEQ multiplex PCR. This table has over 150,000 clones, roughly nine tenths appearing once. Input material: peripheral blood. The source is a man between 18 and 35 years old who had recovered from COVID-19.

The chain employs TRBV29-1 and TRBJ1-2; D unresolved. The CDR3 loop spans 10 amino acids. Germline V gene lookup returns CDR1 SQVTM and CDR2 ANQGSEA. Between the trimmed V and J ends, which lost 5 bases and 3 bases, there was a span of 4 bases. CDR3 sequence (DNA): TGCAGCGTTTCAGACTATGGCTACACCTTC. Translating gives CSVSDYGYTF.

This clone has just one count. V usage is TRBV5-1 and J usage is TRBJ1-1; D uncertain. The CDR3 loop spans 11 amino acids. The V end lost 7 bases, the J end lost 6 bases, and 10 bases lay between the germline ends. Germline CDR1 and CDR2: SGHRS and YFSETQ. CDR3 amino acids: CASQRGPEAFF. The CDR3 bases are TGCGCCAGCCAGCGAGGGCCTGAAGCTTTCTTT.

V and J are TRBV25-1 and TRBJ1-3, with TRBD1 identical over 8 bases. The CDR3 length is 14 residues. Trimming at V came to 3 bases and at J to 4 bases, leaving 2 bases not matched to a gene. Germline V gene data show CDR1 as MGHDK and CDR2 as SYGVNS. The chain's CDR3 is CASSETGAGNTIYF. Written as DNA, the CDR3 is TGTGCCAGCAGTGAGACAGGGGCAGGAAACACCATATATTTT.

This rearrangement joins TRBV6-2 or TRBV6-3 to TRBJ2-7; 7 bases line up with TRBD1. V lost 5 bases and J lost 5; bases outside the gene matches: 6. This CDR3 spans 13 amino acids. Per germline, CDR1 MNHEY and CDR2 SVGEGT. CDR3 residues: CASSHGTANEQYF. The CDR3 nucleotides read TGTGCCAGCAGTCACGGGACAGCTAACGAGCAGTACTTC.

V and J are TRBV28 and TRBJ2-3, with D perhaps TRBD1 (5 bases). Germline values: CDR1 MDHEN, CDR2 SYDVKM. With 5 bases removed from V and 2 bases from J, the gap between germline ends came to 8 bases. The CDR3 extends over 13 amino acids. CDR3 sequence (DNA): TGTGCCAGCAGTCTGGACACCACAGATACGCAGTATTTT. This encodes CASSLDTTDTQYF. The whole variable domain, remainder taken from reference TRBV28 and TRBJ2-3, is DVKVTQSSRYLVKRTGEKVFLECVQDMDHENMFWYRQDPGLGLRLIYFSYDVKMKEKGDIPEGYSVSREKKERFSLILESASTNQTSMYLCASSLDTTDTQYFGPGTRLTVL.

The V gene is TRBV2, the J gene TRBJ2-1, with 13 bases identical to TRBD2. The CDR3 consists of 15 residues. J gave up 6 bases and V 6 bases, and 5 bases lay outside the gene matches. Germline V gene lookup returns CDR1 SNHLY and CDR2 FYNNEI. In DNA form, the CDR3 reads TGTGCCAGCAGCCAGGGACTAGCGGGACTCAATGAGCAGTTCTTC. Translated: CASSQGLAGLNEQFF. The full variable domain, completed using reference TRBV2 and TRBJ2-1, is EPEVTQTPSHQVTQMGQEVILRCVPISNHLYFYWYRQILGQKVEFLVSFYNNEISEKSEIFDDQFSVERPDGSNFTLKIRSTKLEDSAMYFCASSQGLAGLNEQFFGPGTRLTVL.

This chain links TRBV9 with TRBJ2-3; possibly TRBD2 for D (5 bases). V lost 0 bases, J lost 3 bases, and 11 bases lay in between. Germline V lookup: CDR1 SGDLS, CDR2 YYNGEE. This CDR3 is 15 amino acids long. The CDR3 spells CASSVGSPGTDTQYF. The CDR3 DNA is TGTGCCAGCAGCGTAGGGTCCCCGGGAACAGATACGCAGTATTTT.

The chain links TRBV5-1 to TRBJ2-1; 10 bases align to TRBD2. The CDR3 covers 16 residues. V was clipped by 4 bases and J by 2 bases; unmatched bases: 6. The V gene's germline CDR1 is SGHRS and CDR2 YFSETQ. CDR3 sequence (DNA): TGCGCCAGCAGCCCTGGACTAGCGGCAACCTACAATGAGCAGTTCTTC. Protein product: CASSPGLAATYNEQFF.

V is TRBV24-1 and J is TRBJ2-7, with 8 bases matching TRBD1. Germline values: CDR1 KGHDR, CDR2 SFDVKD. The V gene end was trimmed by 5 bases and the J gene end by 2 bases; junction bases not matched to a gene: 7. CDR3 length: 15 amino acids. CDR3 nucleotide sequence: TGTGCCACCAGTGGCGGGGACAGGCCTACCTACGAGCAGTACTTC. Its translation: CATSGGDRPTYEQYF.